Listed below are T cell receptor beta chains from one sample, sequenced in a study of patients and donors after allogeneic stem cell transplantation. TCRdb reanalysed the RT-PCR reads using MiXCR and keeps one entry per CDR3 protein. Of roughly 200,000 distinct CDR3 sequences in the sample, around two fifths were seen once. The sequenced sample was blood, either unsorted or a sorted T cell fraction (not recorded which). The receptors here all came from a human donor who was either an allogeneic HSCT recipient or a stem cell or donor lymphocyte infusion donor (not recorded which). It is not recorded whose cells these are; they may come from a transplant donor. Both conserved end residues are part of each CDR3. The D gene is left open where the match is weak. Some rows have no size entry. The others give once, few or many, or a class for an expanded clone.

clone_size,v_call,j_call,d_call,cdr3_aa,cdr3_nt
few,TRBV4-1,TRBJ1-2,NA,CASSSPVRGANYGYTF,TGCGCCAGCAGCTCGCCTGTCCGGGGTGCTAACTATGGCTACACCTTC
few,TRBV5-1,TRBJ1-5,NA,CASSLAQGGRSNQPQHF,TGCGCCAGCAGCTTGGCACAGGGAGGTCGCAGCAATCAGCCCCAGCATTTT
NA,TRBV4-2,TRBJ2-7,TRBD1,CASSHDDRGNEQYF,TGTGCCAGCAGCCATGATGACAGGGGCAACGAGCAGTACTTC
many,TRBV29-1,TRBJ1-2,NA,CSVEVAGYGYTF,TGCAGCGTTGAAGTGGCGGGGTATGGCTACACCTTC
once,TRBV4-3,TRBJ1-2,NA,CASSQDTGFSGYTF,TGCGCCAGCAGCCAAGATACAGGGTTCAGTGGCTACACCTTC
NA,TRBV10-3,TRBJ2-3,NA,CAISDRGSGVDTQYF,TGTGCCATCAGTGACCGAGGGTCGGGGGTAGATACGCAGTATTTT
NA,TRBV5-1,TRBJ2-1,NA,CASSGSYNEQFF,TGCGCCAGCAGCGGATCCTACAATGAGCAGTTCTTC
NA,TRBV3-1,TRBJ2-7,NA,CASSQPGQGIYEQYF,TGTGCCAGCAGCCAACCGGGGCAGGGGATCTACGAGCAGTACTTC
NA,TRBV12-3/TRBV12-4,TRBJ1-3,NA,CASSFREGSGNTIYF,TGTGCCAGCAGTTTCAGGGAGGGCTCTGGAAACACCATATATTTT
few,TRBV18,TRBJ2-4,NA,CASSNKNIQYF,TGTGCCAGCTCAAACAAAAACATTCAGTACTTC